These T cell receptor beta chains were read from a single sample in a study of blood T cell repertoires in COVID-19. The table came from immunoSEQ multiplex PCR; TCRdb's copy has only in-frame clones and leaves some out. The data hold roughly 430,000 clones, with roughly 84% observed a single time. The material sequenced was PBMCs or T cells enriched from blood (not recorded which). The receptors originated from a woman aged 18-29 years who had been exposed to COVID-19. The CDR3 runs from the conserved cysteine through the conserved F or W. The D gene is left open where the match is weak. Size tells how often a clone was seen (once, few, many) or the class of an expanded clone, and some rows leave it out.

CDR3aa: CASSLGGRKTDTQYF
CDR3nt: TGTGCCAGCAGCTTGGGCGGGAGAAAAACAGATACGCAGTATTTT
d_gene: TRBD2
j_gene: TRBJ2-3
abundance: -
v_gene: TRBV5-4

CDR3aa: CASTSVVNRYSYEQYF
CDR3nt: TGTGCCAGCACCTCGGTTGTTAACAGGTACTCCTACGAGCAGTACTTC
d_gene: -
j_gene: TRBJ2-7
abundance: -
v_gene: TRBV21-1

CDR3aa: CASSVVAGGPGNEQFF
CDR3nt: TGTGCCAGCAGCGTCGTAGCGGGGGGGCCGGGTAATGAGCAGTTCTTC
d_gene: TRBD2
j_gene: TRBJ2-1
abundance: -
v_gene: TRBV9

CDR3aa: CASSLASVAGGQYNEQFF
CDR3nt: TGTGCCAGCAGCTTAGCGTCAGTAGCGGGGGGGCAATACAATGAGCAGTTCTTC
d_gene: TRBD2
j_gene: TRBJ2-1
abundance: -
v_gene: TRBV7-6

CDR3aa: CSVDGGLAAGANVLTF
CDR3nt: TGCAGCGTAGACGGGGGACTAGCGGCCGGGGCCAACGTCCTGACTTTC
d_gene: TRBD2
j_gene: TRBJ2-6
abundance: -
v_gene: TRBV29-1

CDR3aa: CASSPRITTGPDSPLHF
CDR3nt: TGTGCCAGCAGCCCACGAATAACTACAGGGCCTGATTCACCCCTCCACTTT
d_gene: -
j_gene: TRBJ1-6
abundance: once
v_gene: TRBV9

CDR3aa: CASSLAAAGLSYEQYF
CDR3nt: TGTGCCAGCAGCTTAGCGGCAGCAGGACTCTCCTACGAGCAGTACTTC
d_gene: -
j_gene: TRBJ2-7
abundance: -
v_gene: TRBV7-9

CDR3aa: CASSFNTNYGYTF
CDR3nt: TGTGCCAGCAGTTTTAATACTAACTATGGCTACACCTTC
d_gene: -
j_gene: TRBJ1-2
abundance: once
v_gene: TRBV27

CDR3aa: CAILSGNYGYTF
CDR3nt: TGTGCCATCCTCTCAGGGAACTATGGCTACACCTTC
d_gene: -
j_gene: TRBJ1-2
abundance: -
v_gene: TRBV28

CDR3aa: CASSLAGHGYTF
CDR3nt: TGTGCCAGCAGTTTAGCGGGCCATGGCTACACCTTC
d_gene: -
j_gene: TRBJ1-2
abundance: -
v_gene: TRBV12-3/TRBV12-4

CDR3aa: CASTSQGGNNQPQHF
CDR3nt: TGTGCCAGCACCTCCCAGGGCGGGAATAATCAGCCCCAGCATTTT
d_gene: -
j_gene: TRBJ1-5
abundance: -
v_gene: TRBV7-2

CDR3aa: CASSQGAPGTSGDRELFF
CDR3nt: TGTGCCAGCAGCCAAGGGGCGCCTGGGACTAGCGGGGATAGGGAGCTGTTTTTT
d_gene: TRBD2
j_gene: TRBJ2-2
abundance: -
v_gene: TRBV3-1/TRBV3-2

CDR3aa: CASSERGLEQFF
CDR3nt: TGCGCCAGCAGTGAGCGGGGACTAGAGCAGTTCTTC
d_gene: TRBD2
j_gene: TRBJ2-1
abundance: -
v_gene: TRBV10-2

CDR3aa: CSAVRGREQYF
CDR3nt: TGCAGTGCTGTGCGGGGGCGCGAGCAGTACTTC
d_gene: -
j_gene: TRBJ2-7
abundance: -
v_gene: TRBV20-1

CDR3aa: CASSLDRGGTDTQYF
CDR3nt: TGTGCCAGCAGCTTGGATCGGGGGGGCACAGATACGCAGTATTTT
d_gene: TRBD2
j_gene: TRBJ2-3
abundance: -
v_gene: TRBV7-9

CDR3aa: CASSHRRSGETQYF
CDR3nt: TGTGCCAGCAGCCATAGACGAAGCGGGGAGACCCAGTACTTC
d_gene: -
j_gene: TRBJ2-5
abundance: once
v_gene: TRBV7-7

CDR3aa: CASSQPVGTGNHEQYF
CDR3nt: TGTGCCAGCAGCCAACCCGTGGGGACAGGGAACCACGAGCAGTACTTC
d_gene: TRBD1
j_gene: TRBJ2-7
abundance: -
v_gene: TRBV3-1/TRBV3-2

CDR3aa: CATSRGTGYYEQYF
CDR3nt: TGTGCCACCAGCAGGGGGACAGGGTACTACGAGCAGTACTTC
d_gene: TRBD1
j_gene: TRBJ2-7
abundance: -
v_gene: TRBV15

CDR3aa: CASSFSRANTEAFF
CDR3nt: TGTGCCAGCAGCTTTTCCAGGGCAAACACTGAAGCTTTCTTT
d_gene: -
j_gene: TRBJ1-1
abundance: once
v_gene: TRBV11-2

CDR3aa: CASGAVPGNEQFF
CDR3nt: TGTGCCAGCGGGGCCGTCCCAGGGAATGAGCAGTTCTTC
d_gene: -
j_gene: TRBJ2-1
abundance: once
v_gene: TRBV7-2

CDR3aa: CACPPPGSSGNTIYF
CDR3nt: TGTGCCTGCCCCCCACCTGGCAGCTCTGGAAACACCATATATTTT
d_gene: -
j_gene: TRBJ1-3
abundance: -
v_gene: TRBV30

CDR3aa: CASSVVGGATDTQYF
CDR3nt: TGTGCCAGCAGTGTGGTGGGGGGGGCCACAGATACGCAGTATTTT
d_gene: -
j_gene: TRBJ2-3
abundance: -
v_gene: TRBV6-4

CDR3aa: CASSRGTGGVSTDTQYF
CDR3nt: TGTGCCAGCAGCCGAGGGACAGGGGGTGTTAGCACAGATACGCAGTATTTT
d_gene: TRBD1
j_gene: TRBJ2-3
abundance: few
v_gene: TRBV5-5

CDR3aa: CASSHWARGDEAFF
CDR3nt: TGTGCCAGCAGCCACTGGGCCAGGGGGGATGAAGCTTTCTTT
d_gene: TRBD1
j_gene: TRBJ1-1
abundance: -
v_gene: TRBV3-1/TRBV3-2

CDR3aa: CASSYGTVEAFF
CDR3nt: TGTGCCAGCAGCTACGGGACAGTTGAAGCTTTCTTT
d_gene: TRBD1
j_gene: TRBJ1-1
abundance: -
v_gene: TRBV5-8

CDR3aa: CASSARLAGGSDEQFF
CDR3nt: TGTGCCAGCAGCGCGCGACTAGCGGGGGGGAGCGATGAGCAGTTCTTC
d_gene: TRBD2
j_gene: TRBJ2-1
abundance: -
v_gene: TRBV7-3

CDR3aa: CASTLQGAEAFF
CDR3nt: TGTGCCAGCACTTTACAAGGGGCTGAAGCTTTCTTT
d_gene: -
j_gene: TRBJ1-1
abundance: -
v_gene: TRBV6-6

CDR3aa: CASSLMTGQANTQYF
CDR3nt: TGCGCCAGCAGCTTAATGACGGGACAGGCGAATACGCAGTATTTT
d_gene: TRBD1
j_gene: TRBJ2-3
abundance: -
v_gene: TRBV5-1

CDR3aa: CASSLGHSYEQYF
CDR3nt: TGTGCCAGCAGCTTGGGACACTCCTACGAGCAGTACTTC
d_gene: -
j_gene: TRBJ2-7
abundance: few
v_gene: TRBV5-6

CDR3aa: CASSSHSGTSGGMLYEQYF
CDR3nt: TGTGCCAGCAGTTCACACTCCGGGACTAGCGGGGGGATGCTCTACGAGCAGTACTTC
d_gene: TRBD2
j_gene: TRBJ2-7
abundance: -
v_gene: TRBV9

CDR3aa: CASSLGGLAGKGNTQYF
CDR3nt: TGTGCCAGCAGCTTAGGAGGACTAGCGGGGAAGGGGAATACGCAGTATTTT
d_gene: TRBD2
j_gene: TRBJ2-3
abundance: -
v_gene: TRBV7-8

CDR3aa: CASIKHGGGAFAQFF
CDR3nt: TGTGCCAGCATCAAACACGGCGGGGGGGCGTTTGCGCAGTTCTTC
d_gene: TRBD2
j_gene: TRBJ2-1
abundance: -
v_gene: TRBV28

CDR3aa: CASSGGRDLNEQFF
CDR3nt: TGTGCCAGCAGTGGGGGGAGGGACCTCAATGAGCAGTTCTTC
d_gene: TRBD2
j_gene: TRBJ2-1
abundance: -
v_gene: TRBV28

CDR3aa: CASSPGLAGGREQFF
CDR3nt: TGTGCCAGCAGCCCCGGACTAGCGGGGGGACGAGAGCAGTTCTTC
d_gene: TRBD2
j_gene: TRBJ2-1
abundance: -
v_gene: TRBV7-3

CDR3aa: CASSSTLYGAFF
CDR3nt: TGTGCCAGCAGTTCCACACTATATGGGGCTTTCTTT
d_gene: -
j_gene: TRBJ1-1
abundance: -
v_gene: TRBV12-3/TRBV12-4

CDR3aa: CASSQRLSSEKLFF
CDR3nt: TGTGCCAGCAGCCAAAGGTTGTCTAGTGAAAAACTGTTTTTT
d_gene: -
j_gene: TRBJ1-4
abundance: -
v_gene: TRBV28